This T cell receptor beta chain was obtained from a study of blood T cell repertoires in COVID-19. About the study: Researchers got acute and convalescent COVID-19 samples from the United States, Italy and Spain. From T cells, B-cell-depleted T cells, or PBMCs came the material, which was cDNA or gDNA.

Original processing methods: It was from reference gene primer amplification that nucleated cell counts were estimated. Method: immunoSEQ multiplex PCR; TCRdb's copy keeps in-frame clones and lacks some. The DNA gave D and trimming, while V, J and clone size come from that table. The sample includes hundreds of thousands of clones, about 86% seen only once; the top ten take about 9.5%. This CDR3 region has 14 residues. Germline V lookup: CDR1 SGHDT, CDR2 YYEEEE. Trimming shortened V by 6 bases and J by 6 bases, and 16 bases separated the two germline ends. The chain combines TRBV5-6 with TRBJ1-5; possibly TRBD1 for D (6 bases). Source material: peripheral blood. This TCR derives from a woman aged 80 or over with acute or convalescent COVID-19. The CDR3 region has the DNA TGTGCCAGCACCAATTGGGGGGGGGCTCAGCCCCAGCATTTT. Translation: CASTNWGGAQPQHF.